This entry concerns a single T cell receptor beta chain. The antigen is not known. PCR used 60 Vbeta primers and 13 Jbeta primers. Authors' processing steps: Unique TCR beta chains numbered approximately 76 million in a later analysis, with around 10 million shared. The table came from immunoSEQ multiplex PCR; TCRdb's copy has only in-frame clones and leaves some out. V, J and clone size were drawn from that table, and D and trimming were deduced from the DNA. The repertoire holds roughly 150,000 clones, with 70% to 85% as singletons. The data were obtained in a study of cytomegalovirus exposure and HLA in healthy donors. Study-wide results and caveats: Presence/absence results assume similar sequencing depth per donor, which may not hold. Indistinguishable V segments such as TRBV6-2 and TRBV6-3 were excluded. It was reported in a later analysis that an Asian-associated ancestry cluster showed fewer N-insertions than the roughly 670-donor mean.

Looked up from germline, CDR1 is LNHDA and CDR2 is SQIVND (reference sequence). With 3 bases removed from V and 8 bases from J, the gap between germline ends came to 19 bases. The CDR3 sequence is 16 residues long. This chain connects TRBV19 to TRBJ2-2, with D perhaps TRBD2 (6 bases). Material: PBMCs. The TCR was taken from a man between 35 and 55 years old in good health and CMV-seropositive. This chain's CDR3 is CASSINFGTLSGELFF. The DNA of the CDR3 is TGTGCCAGTAGTATCAATTTCGGGACTCTAAGTGGGGAGCTGTTTTTT.